These T cell receptor beta chains were read from a single sample in a study of identifying expanded T cells in peripheral blood. The assay was immunoSEQ multiplex PCR, and TCRdb's table has in-frame clones only and misses some. Of 60,000 to 70,000 clones in the sample, around 81% were seen once. Sequences were obtained from blood. These receptors were obtained from a person aged 18-70 years in good health. The CDR3 runs from the conserved cysteine through the conserved F or W. A D gene is named only where the DNA matches it firmly. Clone size, where shown, is once, few, many, or a class for clones that have expanded.

d_gene,abundance,j_gene,v_gene,CDR3nt,CDR3aa
TRBD2,-,TRBJ2-7,TRBV6-5,TGTGCCAGCAGTTTTGGCGGGAGGGGAGGGCAGTACTTC,CASSFGGRGGQYF
-,-,TRBJ2-5,TRBV6-1,TGTGCCAGCAGTGAAACAGTCCTTCGGGGGGAGACCCAGTACTTC,CASSETVLRGETQYF
-,-,TRBJ2-3,TRBV6-5,TGTGCCAGCAGCAAAAGACAGGGCACAGATACGCAGTATTTT,CASSKRQGTDTQYF
TRBD1,-,TRBJ2-5,TRBV19,TGTGCCAGTAGTCTAGGTCTGGGACAGCAAGAGACCCAGTACTTC,CASSLGLGQQETQYF
-,-,TRBJ2-3,TRBV6-1,TGTGCCAGCAGTGAGCCGGGATTCCCGGGGGCAGATACGCAGTATTTT,CASSEPGFPGADTQYF
-,-,TRBJ2-1,TRBV19,TGTGCCAGTAGTCCCCGGGCGGCCCTTTCGGGTGAGCAGTTCTTC,CASSPRAALSGEQFF
TRBD2,-,TRBJ2-6,TRBV7-9,TGTGCCAGCAGCACTAGAGGGGCCCCGGGGGGCTCTGGGGCCAACGTCCTGACTTTC,CASSTRGAPGGSGANVLTF
-,once,TRBJ1-1,TRBV5-1,TGCGCCAGCAGGAGGGGATCAGGAAACACTGAAGCTTTCTTT,CASRRGSGNTEAFF
-,-,TRBJ1-5,TRBV7-2,TGTGCCAGCAGCTTAGGGGCAGGGAGGATGAAAAGAAGGGATCAGCCCCAGCATTTT,CASSLGAGRMKRRDQPQHF
-,-,TRBJ1-1,TRBV2,TGTGCCAGCAGGACGGAGATCCGAGGGACTGAAGCTTTCTTT,CASRTEIRGTEAFF
-,-,TRBJ2-7,TRBV30,TGTGCCTGGAGTGTAGGGCAGTCCTACGAGCAGTACTTC,CAWSVGQSYEQYF
-,-,TRBJ1-5,TRBV30,TGTGCCTGGAGTGTAGGGCAGCTAGGGAGCCAGCCCCAGCATTTT,CAWSVGQLGSQPQHF
TRBD2,few,TRBJ2-5,TRBV5-6,TGTGCCAGCAGCTTGTGGGCGGGGGTCAGAGAGACCCAGTACTTC,CASSLWAGVRETQYF
TRBD1,-,TRBJ2-3,TRBV2,TGTGCCAGCACCTTAGACAGGGGGAGTGATACGCAGTATTTT,CASTLDRGSDTQYF
-,-,TRBJ2-2,TRBV5-1,TGCGCCAGCAGCTTGGTGGTAGCGGTCGCGAACACCGGGGAGCTGTTTTTT,CASSLVVAVANTGELFF
-,few,TRBJ1-2,TRBV30,TGTGCCTGGAGCCCCCCCGGGGGATCGAACTATGGCTACACCTTC,CAWSPPGGSNYGYTF
-,-,TRBJ1-1,TRBV5-6,TGTGCCAGCAGCTTGGAAGGAGGGTGGGCCATGAACACTGAAGCTTTCTTT,CASSLEGGWAMNTEAFF
TRBD2,-,TRBJ2-1,TRBV19,TGTGCCAGTACCATGGGCGGGAGGGCCTACAATGAGCAGTTCTTC,CASTMGGRAYNEQFF
-,-,TRBJ1-5,TRBV19,TGTGCCAGTTCTGCGAGTCGCAGGGAGTTTTATAGCAATCAGCCCCAGCATTTT,CASSASRREFYSNQPQHF
-,-,TRBJ2-1,TRBV19,TGTGCCAGTAGTGCAGACAGGAGCTCCTACAATGAGCAGTTCTTC,CASSADRSSYNEQFF
-,-,TRBJ1-4,TRBV29-1,TGCAGCGTCTCTTCGCGGGTAGGGAACGAAAAACTGTTTTTT,CSVSSRVGNEKLFF
-,-,TRBJ1-3,TRBV30,TGTGCCTGGAGTGTGGGTTCTGGAAACACCATATATTTT,CAWSVGSGNTIYF
-,-,TRBJ2-7,TRBV5-1,TGCGCCAGCAGCTTGCAGGTCCGGGACGAGCAGTACTTC,CASSLQVRDEQYF